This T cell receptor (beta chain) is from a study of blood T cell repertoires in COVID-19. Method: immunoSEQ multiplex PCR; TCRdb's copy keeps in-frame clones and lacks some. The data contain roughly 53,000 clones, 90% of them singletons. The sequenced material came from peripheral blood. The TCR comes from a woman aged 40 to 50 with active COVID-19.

In nucleotides, the CDR3 is TGTGCCAGCAGTGACAGGGGAATAAGCAATCAGCCCCAGCATTTT. This encodes CASSDRGISNQPQHF. The V gene is TRBV2, the J gene TRBJ1-5, with a weak D call TRBD1 (6 bases). The V gene's germline CDR1 is SNHLY and CDR2 FYNNEI. The V end lost 3 bases, the J end lost 1 base, and 10 bases lay between the germline ends. This CDR3 spans 15 amino acids.